The 28 T cell receptor beta chains below were found in one sample sequenced in a study of identical twins. TCRdb re-called the 5' RACE reads with MiXCR, one entry per CDR3 protein. This sample carries around 680,000 distinct CDR3 sequences, 8.6% of them seen once, and the ten largest clones take 0.98%. These records were also assigned to another study, of yellow fever vaccine responses in identical twins.

The sample was PBMCs. The receptors originated from a woman aged 18-30 years in good health.

This clonotype was seen only a few times. The chain uses TRBV3-1 and TRBJ2-7; 13 nucleotides line up with TRBD2. CDR1 LGHDT and CDR2 YNNKEL come from the germline V gene (reference sequence). CDR3 length: 15 amino acids. V trimming: 4 bases; J trimming: 6 bases; junction bases outside the gene matches: 6. The CDR3 DNA reads as TGTGCCAGCAGCCGGACTAGCGGGAGAGTTGGCGAGCAGTACTTC. Its protein product is CASSRTSGRVGEQYF.

This clonotype was seen repeatedly, ten times or more. This rearrangement joins TRBV12-3 or TRBV12-4 to TRBJ2-2, with 8 bases aligning to TRBD2. This CDR3 contains 16 residues. V lost 5 bases to trimming and J lost 1 base; unmatched junction nucleotides: 6. This chain's CDR3 is CASSPSGTRNTGELFF. DNA of the CDR3: TGTGCCAGCAGTCCCAGCGGGACTAGGAACACCGGGGAGCTGTTTTTT.

This clonotype showed up just a few times. V gene TRBV19 combines with J gene TRBJ2-4, with a weak D call TRBD2 (5 bases). The CDR3 is 11 residues long. Germline CDR1 is LNHDA and CDR2 is SQIVND (reference sequence). Trimming left V 3 bases short and J 9 bases short, with 6 bases between. The CDR3 sequence is CASSMGSIQYF. The CDR3 nucleotides read TGTGCCAGTAGTATGGGGAGCATTCAGTACTTC.

This clonotype was observed many times. The gene calls are TRBV29-1 and TRBJ2-3; 12 bases fit TRBD2. The CDR3 contains 15 residues. V shed 4 bases, J shed 11 bases, and the junction held 13 bases outside the gene matches. CDR1 and CDR2 from the germline V gene are SQVTM and ANQGSEA. The CDR3 region is CSVADDLAGGPEQYF. The CDR3 DNA follows: TGCAGCGTTGCCGATGATCTAGCGGGAGGGCCAGAGCAGTATTTT.

This clonotype was picked up a small number of times. This sequence joins TRBV3-1 and TRBJ2-1; 9 bases are a match to TRBD1. In germline, CDR1 is LGHDT, CDR2 YNNKEL (reference sequence). The trim removed 1 base at V and 3 bases at J, leaving 4 bases unmatched. This CDR3 has 16 residues. CDR3 bases: TGTGCCAGCAGCCAAGGGTGGGACAGGGTCTACAATGAGCAGTTCTTC. Translating it yields CASSQGWDRVYNEQFF.

This clonotype was counted between two and nine times. The chain recombines TRBV29-1 with TRBJ2-7; 9 positions match TRBD1. This CDR3 has 12 residues. The germline V gene encodes CDR1 SQVTM and CDR2 ANQGSEA. The V segment lost 6 bases and the J segment 6 bases; nucleotides outside the gene matches: 6. The CDR3 nucleotides read TGCAGCGTCGGGACAGGGACCGTCGAGCAGTACTTC. Protein product: CSVGTGTVEQYF.

At least ten counts were recorded for this clonotype. The rearrangement uses TRBV10-3 and TRBJ2-2, with D possibly being TRBD1 or TRBD2 (5 bases each). This CDR3 contains 12 residues. Germline CDR1 ENHRY, CDR2 SYGVKD. V gave up 9 bases and J gave up 4 bases, with 9 bases separating them. The CDR3 here is CAIGDGTGELFF. The DNA of the CDR3 is TGTGCCATAGGGGACGGCACCGGGGAGCTGTTTTTT.

This clonotype was counted many times. V gene TRBV5-6 combines with J gene TRBJ2-3; TRBD2 matches 8 bases. Germline CDR1 reads SGHDT; CDR2 reads YYEEEE. This CDR3 has 15 residues. Trimming cost V 5 bases and J 1 base; bases outside gene matches: 6. CDR3 sequence reads: CASSHSGGGTDTQYF. Written as DNA, the CDR3 is TGTGCCAGCAGTCACAGCGGGGGCGGCACAGATACGCAGTATTTT.

This clonotype was observed many times. The chain employs TRBV7-3 and TRBJ2-6; D perhaps matches TRBD1 (6 bases). The CDR3 has 15 residues. V was cut by 3 bases and J by 1 base, with 7 bases left in between. The germline V gene has CDR1 SGHTA and CDR2 FQGTGA. The DNA for the CDR3 is TGTGCCAGCAGCTTTCAGGGGTCTGGGGCCAACGTCCTGACTTTC. It translates to CASSFQGSGANVLTF.

There are a few counts of this clonotype. The CDR3 is CASSEAVRGVENGYTF. The CDR3 DNA reads as TGCGCCAGCAGCGAAGCGGTCAGGGGCGTCGAGAATGGCTACACCTTC. This chain links TRBV5-1 with TRBJ1-2; TRBD1 might be the D (6 bases). CDR3 size: 16 residues. The V end was cut by 4 bases, the J end by 6 bases, with 22 bases between. Germline loops: CDR1 SGHRS, CDR2 YFSETQ.

This clonotype was observed a handful of times. V is TRBV4-3 and J is TRBJ2-7, with 7 bases fitting TRBD2. Per the germline V gene, CDR1 is LGHNA and CDR2 is YSLEER. CDR3 size: 17 residues. The trim removed 0 bases at V and 3 bases at J, leaving 11 bases unmatched. The DNA of the CDR3 is TGCGCCAGCAGCCAAGATCAGGGTGCGGGAGTATACTACGAGCAGTACTTC. The encoded protein is CASSQDQGAGVYYEQYF.

The V call is TRBV7-2, the J call TRBJ2-2; a possible D gene is TRBD1 (5 bases). Germline V gene sequence: CDR1 SGHTA, CDR2 FQGNSA. This CDR3 comprises 15 residues. The germline V and J ends were trimmed by 1 base and 4 bases, with 10 bases remaining between them. CDR3 in DNA: TGTGCCAGCAGCTTAGAAGGGGTCCCCACCGGGGAGCTGTTTTTT. Translation: CASSLEGVPTGELFF.

This clonotype was picked up a small number of times. The chain's CDR3 is CASSQVTGGRQPQHF. The CDR3 nucleotides read TGCGCCAGCAGCCAGGTCACAGGGGGGCGTCAGCCCCAGCATTTT. This chain links TRBV4-3 with TRBJ1-5, with TRBD1 matching over 8 bases. With V trimmed by 3 bases and J by 6 bases, 7 bases remained unmatched. The germline V gene has CDR1 LGHNA and CDR2 YSLEER. The CDR3 runs 15 residues.

Concerning this clonotype itself: The junction departs from germline at one end; a sequencing error may be responsible. The V and J genes are TRBV7-9 and TRBJ2-5, with D possibly TRBD1 on 6 matching bases. CDR3 length equals 12 residues. Looked up from germline, CDR1 is SEHNR and CDR2 is FQNEAQ (reference sequence). The CDR3 sequence is CAGRGGLETQYF. CDR3 DNA sequence: TGTGCCGGCAGAGGGGGATTAGAGACCCAGTACTTC.

This clonotype has ten or more counts. The chain carries TRBV27 and TRBJ2-7; 7 bases fit TRBD1. The ends lost 3 bases at V and 2 bases at J; junction bases unmatched: 4. From germline, CDR1 is MNHEY and CDR2 SMNVEV (reference sequence). This CDR3 has 14 amino acids. Written as DNA, the CDR3 is TGTGCCAGCAGTTTGCAGGGGGAGACCTACGAGCAGTACTTC. This codes for CASSLQGETYEQYF.

This clonotype was picked up many times. The V and J genes are TRBV6-2 or TRBV6-3 and TRBJ2-1, with 8 positions matching TRBD1. Germline loops: CDR1 MNHEY, CDR2 SVGEGT. The ends lost 4 bases at V and 3 bases at J; junction bases unmatched: 11. The CDR3 covers 17 residues. This CDR3 is CASSSDRAPLDYNEQFF. CDR3 in DNA: TGTGCCAGCAGTTCGGACAGGGCCCCTTTGGACTACAATGAGCAGTTCTTC.

This clonotype was picked up a small number of times. The chain employs TRBV6-2 or TRBV6-3 and TRBJ2-5; the D gene could be TRBD1 or TRBD2 (5 bases each). The CDR3 totals 16 residues. Trimming removed 0 bases at V and 5 bases at J, with 16 bases between. The germline gives CDR1 MNHEY, CDR2 SVGEGT. CDR3 protein: CASSYSLVGGRETQYF. The CDR3 nucleotides read TGTGCCAGCAGTTACTCCCTCGTTGGGGGTAGGGAGACCCAGTACTTC.

This clonotype was seen a handful of times. The chain is built from TRBV4-2 and TRBJ2-7; the D gene is possibly TRBD2 (6 bases). Germline V gene lookup returns CDR1 LGHNA and CDR2 YNFKEQ. V was clipped by 0 bases and J by 6 bases, with 21 bases between them. The CDR3 has 17 amino acids. The CDR3 sequence is CASSQDLGGVLSGEQYF. For the CDR3, the DNA is TGTGCCAGCAGCCAAGATCTGGGGGGAGTACTGTCAGGCGAGCAGTACTTC.

Only a few counts were recorded for this clonotype. V is TRBV2 and J is TRBJ2-2; the match to TRBD1 covers 11 bases. Germline assignment: CDR1 SNHLY and CDR2 FYNNEI. This CDR3 has 15 amino acids. In DNA form, the CDR3 reads TGTGCTGGGGGGACAGGGGGTCTGAACACCGGGGAGCTGTTTTTT. Amino acid sequence: CAGGTGGLNTGELFF. Combining the CDR3 with reference TRBV2 and TRBJ2-2 gives the whole variable domain EPEVTQTPSHQVTQMGQEVILRCVPISNHLYFYWYRQILGQKVEFLVSFYNNEISEKSEIFDDQFSVERPDGSNFTLKIRSTKLEDSAMYFCAGGTGGLNTGELFFGEGSRLTVL.

Turning to this clonotype: Sequence at one end of the junction differs from germline and may be a read error. V gene TRBV3-1 combines with J gene TRBJ2-3; D remains unclear. The CDR3 sequence is 15 residues long. Germline V CDR1 and CDR2: LGHDT, YNNKEL (reference sequence). The CDR3 nucleotides are TGTGCCACCAGCCAAGAGGTCGCGGCCACAGATACGCAGTATTTT. This translates into CATSQEVAATDTQYF.

Ten or more counts support this clonotype. The rearrangement joins TRBV20-1 to TRBJ1-2, with 8 bases that match TRBD1. CDR1 and CDR2 from the germline V gene are DFQATT and SNEGSKA (reference sequence). The CDR3 contains 13 residues. The CDR3 bases are TGCAGCGCGGGGACAGGTAGAGGCTATGGCTACACCTTC. Its protein is CSAGTGRGYGYTF.

The V and J genes are TRBV10-3 and TRBJ2-1; 11 bases are shared with TRBD2. In germline, CDR1 is ENHRY, CDR2 SYGVKD. The CDR3 is made up of 16 amino acids. V was clipped by 2 bases and J by 4 bases; unmatched bases: 4. The CDR3 loop is CAISEIGLAGYNEQFF. CDR3 in DNA: TGTGCCATCAGTGAGATTGGACTAGCGGGTTACAATGAGCAGTTCTTC.

This clonotype has at least ten counts. The V call is TRBV29-1, the J call TRBJ2-1; D uncertain. Germline V gene sequence: CDR1 SQVTM, CDR2 ANQGSEA. The CDR3 has 14 residues. V gave up 2 bases and J gave up 1 base, with 9 bases separating them. In DNA, the CDR3 is TGCAGCGTTGAACGTTTACTATCCTACAATGAGCAGTTCTTC. Translating gives CSVERLLSYNEQFF.

The genes are TRBV2 and TRBJ2-1; 9 nucleotides match TRBD2. Germline assignment: CDR1 SNHLY and CDR2 FYNNEI. V shed 2 bases, J shed 2 bases, and the junction held 1 base outside the gene matches. CDR3 length equals 15 residues. The CDR3 DNA follows: TGTGCCAGCAGTGAAAAGCGGGAGGCCTACAATGAGCAGTTCTTC. Protein sequence: CASSEKREAYNEQFF.

This clonotype appeared many times. The chain has TRBV7-9 and TRBJ1-4, with a tentative D call TRBD1 (5 bases). Deletions cut 5 bases from V and 8 bases from J, with 18 bases between. The CDR3 spans 15 residues. CDR1 SEHNR and CDR2 FQNEAQ come from the germline V gene (reference sequence). CDR3 nucleotides: TGTGCCAGCAGCCCCCCCGGAGGGGCTATCGAAAAACTGTTTTTT. It specifies CASSPPGGAIEKLFF.

This clonotype was seen only a few times. J is TRBJ2-7 and V is TRBV3-1; no firm D call. Per the germline V gene, CDR1 is LGHDT and CDR2 is YNNKEL (reference sequence). V lost 1 base and J lost 2, with 9 bases in between. The CDR3 is made up of 14 amino acids. The chain's CDR3 is CASSQASIPYEQYF. DNA for the CDR3: TGTGCCAGCAGCCAAGCTAGTATCCCCTACGAGCAGTACTTC.

CDR3 amino acids: CASSPRTGPYGYTF. CDR3 in DNA: TGTGCCAGCAGTCCCAGGACAGGGCCTTATGGCTACACCTTC. The chain joins TRBV7-8 to TRBJ1-2; TRBD1 matches at 8 bases. Germline CDR1 reads SGHVS; CDR2 reads FQNEAQ. The CDR3 covers 14 residues. V dropped 6 bases and J dropped 5; count of bases not matched to a gene: 8. Filled out from reference TRBV7-8 and TRBJ1-2, the complete variable domain reads GAGVSQSPRYKVAKRGQDVALRCDPISGHVSLFWYQQALGQGPEFLTYFQNEAQLDKSGLPSDRFFAERPEGSVSTLKIQRTQQEDSAVYLCASSPRTGPYGYTFGSGTRLTVV.

This clonotype was detected a few times. The chain uses TRBV24-1 and TRBJ2-3; 11 bases line up with TRBD2. The CDR3 totals 16 residues. The germline gives CDR1 KGHDR, CDR2 SFDVKD. The V and J ends lost 2 bases and 5 bases, in that order; junction bases with no gene match: 5. CDR3 residues: CATSDSGLAGGDTQYF. As DNA, the CDR3 is TGTGCCACCAGTGATTCGGGGCTAGCGGGAGGAGATACGCAGTATTTT.